This TCR beta chain stems from a study of T cell responses to AZD1222 COVID-19 vaccine. V dropped 5 bases and J dropped 4 bases, with 14 bases sitting between them. CDR3 length equals 15 residues. The V gene's germline CDR1 is SGHTA and CDR2 FQGTGA. Some clones are missing from TCRdb's copy, which holds only in-frame ones; the method was immunoSEQ multiplex PCR. The data show some 100,000 clones, roughly nine tenths seen once. The receptor comes from an adult who received the AZD1222 COVID-19 vaccine. J is TRBJ2-2 and V is TRBV7-3, with D possibly being TRBD2 (6 bases). The sequencing used peripheral blood, collected 28 days after the second AZD1222 dose. The CDR3 DNA reads TGTGCCAGCAGCGCCGGGAGTTTGGTCACCGGGGAGCTGTTTTTT. It codes for CASSAGSLVTGELFF.